These T cell receptor beta chains were read from a single sample in a study of CD8+ T cells in alopecia areata. The assay was immunoSEQ multiplex PCR, and TCRdb's table has in-frame clones only and misses some. This sample has under 35,000 clones, with 60% to 85% found just once. Sequencing was done on a sample of NKG2D-low CD8+ T cells sorted from blood. The source of these receptors is a human donor with alopecia areata. Both conserved end residues are part of each CDR3. D genes are given only for firm matches. Size is omitted from some rows. Given values are once, few, many or a class for expanded clones.

j_gene	v_gene	d_gene	abundance	CDR3aa	CDR3nt
TRBJ1-6	TRBV27	.	.	CASSLSTHPNSPLHF	TGTGCCAGCAGTTTATCGACACATCCGAATTCACCCCTCCACTTT
TRBJ1-1	TRBV29-1	.	.	CSAGYTEAFF	TGCAGCGCCGGGTACACTGAAGCTTTCTTT
TRBJ2-7	TRBV28	.	.	CASSYPPRAHEQYF	TGTGCCAGCAGTTACCCCCCGAGAGCCCACGAGCAGTACTTC
TRBJ2-6	TRBV7-6	.	few	CASSFSAGRSGANVLTF	TGTGCCAGCAGCTTCTCGGCGGGCCGATCTGGGGCCAACGTCCTGACTTTC
TRBJ2-2	TRBV29-1	.	.	CSVEGPAGPNTGELFF	TGCAGCGTTGAGGGGCCCGCGGGACCGAACACCGGGGAGCTGTTTTTT
TRBJ2-7	TRBV27	.	.	CASGSIQGLFYEQYF	TGTGCCAGCGGTTCTATACAGGGTTTGTTTTACGAGCAGTACTTC
TRBJ2-5	TRBV27	TRBD2	.	CASSPSGSWTQYF	TGTGCCAGCAGTCCAAGCGGGAGCTGGACCCAGTACTTC
TRBJ2-5	TRBV5-4	.	.	CASSLSGWAQETQYF	TGTGCCAGCAGCTTGTCGGGCTGGGCTCAAGAGACCCAGTACTTC
TRBJ1-5	TRBV30	.	.	CAWSVAIGQPQHF	TGTGCCTGGAGTGTGGCAATTGGTCAGCCCCAGCATTTT
TRBJ2-5	TRBV27	.	.	CASSFIGGQETQYF	TGTGCCAGCAGTTTTATCGGGGGACAAGAGACCCAGTACTTC
TRBJ2-6	TRBV4-3	TRBD1	.	CASSRTQGSGANVLTF	TGCGCCAGCAGCCGCACACAGGGGTCTGGGGCCAACGTCCTGACTTTC
TRBJ2-5	TRBV7-9	.	.	CASSFRGRETQYF	TGTGCCAGCAGCTTTCGGGGGAGAGAGACCCAGTACTTC
TRBJ2-4	TRBV5-5	.	.	CASSTGTLNQYF	TGTGCCAGCAGCACCGGGACCCTCAACCAGTACTTC
TRBJ1-5	TRBV19	.	few	CASSWRDGYSNQPQHF	TGTGCCAGTAGTTGGAGGGACGGATATAGCAATCAGCCCCAGCATTTT
TRBJ2-7	TRBV27	TRBD2	.	CASSSGLAGFSEQYF	TGTGCCAGCTCGAGCGGACTAGCGGGTTTCTCCGAGCAGTACTTC
TRBJ2-3	TRBV15	.	.	CATSDRTGTDTQYF	TGTGCCACCAGCGATAGGACAGGCACAGATACGCAGTATTTT
TRBJ1-5	TRBV5-4	.	.	CASSFGGRNQPQHF	TGTGCCAGCAGCTTCGGAGGTCGCAATCAGCCCCAGCATTTT
TRBJ2-1	TRBV4-1	.	.	CASSQPGNEQFF	TGCGCCAGCAGCCAACCTGGAAATGAGCAGTTCTTC
TRBJ2-7	TRBV6-1	TRBD1	.	CASSGGQAAYEQYF	TGTGCCAGCAGTGGGGGACAGGCGGCCTACGAGCAGTACTTC
TRBJ2-7	TRBV29-1	.	.	CSVTTGAPGEQYF	TGCAGCGTTACTACGGGAGCCCCAGGGGAGCAGTACTTC
TRBJ2-1	TRBV28	.	.	CASSAEPWTTKHNEQFF	TGTGCCAGCAGCGCCGAGCCCTGGACTACAAAACACAATGAGCAGTTCTTC
TRBJ2-1	TRBV15	TRBD2	.	CATSRDVSGRGSEQFF	TGTGCCACCAGCAGAGATGTTAGCGGGAGAGGGAGTGAGCAGTTCTTC
TRBJ2-7	TRBV30	TRBD1	.	CAWSPGQGPYEQYF	TGTGCCTGGAGTCCGGGACAGGGACCCTACGAGCAGTACTTC
TRBJ2-3	TRBV15	TRBD2	once	CATSREGSGGADTQYF	TGTGCCACCAGCAGAGAAGGAAGCGGGGGGGCAGATACGCAGTATTTT
TRBJ2-2	TRBV29-1	.	.	CSVDSGDPNTGELFF	TGCAGCGTTGATTCCGGGGACCCGAACACCGGGGAGCTGTTTTTT
TRBJ2-7	TRBV2	TRBD1	.	CASSEVWDRDAYEQYF	TGTGCCAGCAGTGAAGTTTGGGACAGGGACGCCTACGAGCAGTACTTC
TRBJ2-7	TRBV27	.	.	CASTPSAGYSYEQYF	TGTGCCAGCACCCCCTCGGCCGGGTACTCCTACGAGCAGTACTTC
TRBJ2-3	TRBV27	.	.	CASSLQPNSHTQYF	TGTGCCAGCAGTTTACAGCCTAACTCCCATACGCAGTATTTT
TRBJ2-1	TRBV10-3	.	.	CAISNQEGQGFNEQFF	TGTGCCATCTCGAATCAGGAAGGGCAGGGTTTCAATGAGCAGTTCTTC